The T cell receptor (beta chain) under discussion was sequenced for a study of CD8+CD57+ T cells in acquired aplastic anemia. Comments on this clonotype: What it binds is not known.

Flow cytometry had shown expanded CD8+CD57+ cells in the patients chosen for sequencing. As a group, the patients uniformly had severe acquired aplastic anemia. Study-wide results and limits: Controls did not differ significantly from patients in CD8+ Simpson's diversity. Researchers report that some 31 CD8+ CDR3 sequences appeared in both patients and controls.

The ends were cut back, 4 bases at V and 0 bases at J, with 13 bases in the middle. The germline V gene encodes CDR1 MNHEY and CDR2 SVGEGT. The CDR3 loop spans 16 amino acids. Genomic DNA, the template, was used for profiling of the TCR beta VDJ and CDR3. Using its own MiXCR run on the reads, TCRdb lists one record per CDR3 protein. The sample lists 260,000 or so distinct CDR3 sequences, about 44% occurring once. Material: sorted CD4+, CD8+, or CD8+CD57+ T cells (not recorded which) from PBMCs. This TCR was recovered from a human donor with aplastic anemia. The chain is built from TRBV6-2 or TRBV6-3 and TRBJ1-5; no reliable D call. The CDR3 sequence is CASSSRTGYSNQPQHF. The CDR3 nucleotides are TGTGCCAGCAGTTCCCGGACGGGCTATAGCAATCAGCCCCAGCATTTT.